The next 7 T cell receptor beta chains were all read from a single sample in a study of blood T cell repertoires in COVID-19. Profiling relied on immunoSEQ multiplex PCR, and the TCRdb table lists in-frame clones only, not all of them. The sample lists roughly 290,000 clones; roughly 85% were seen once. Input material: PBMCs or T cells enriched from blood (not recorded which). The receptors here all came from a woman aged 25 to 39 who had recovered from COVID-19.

This chain's CDR3 is CASSLSSGPGNEQFF. The CDR3 DNA reads as TGCGCCAGCAGCCTATCTAGCGGTCCAGGCAATGAGCAGTTCTTC. V usage is TRBV5-1 and J usage is TRBJ2-1, with 7 bases matching TRBD2. Germline V gene sequence: CDR1 SGHRS, CDR2 YFSETQ. Trimming cost V 4 bases and J 6 bases; bases outside gene matches: 10. The CDR3 has 15 residues.

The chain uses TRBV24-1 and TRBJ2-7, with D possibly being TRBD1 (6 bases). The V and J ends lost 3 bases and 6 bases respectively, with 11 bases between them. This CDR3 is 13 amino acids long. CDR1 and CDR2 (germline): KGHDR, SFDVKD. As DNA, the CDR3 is TGTGCCACCAGTGATGGGGTGACAGGCGAGCAGTACTTC. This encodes CATSDGVTGEQYF.

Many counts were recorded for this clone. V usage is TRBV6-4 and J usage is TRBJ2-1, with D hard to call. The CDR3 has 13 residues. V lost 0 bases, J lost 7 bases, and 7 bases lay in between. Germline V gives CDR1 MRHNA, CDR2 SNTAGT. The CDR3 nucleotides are TGTGCCAGCAGTGACTCGGCAGAAAATGAGCAGTTCTTC. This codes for CASSDSAENEQFF.

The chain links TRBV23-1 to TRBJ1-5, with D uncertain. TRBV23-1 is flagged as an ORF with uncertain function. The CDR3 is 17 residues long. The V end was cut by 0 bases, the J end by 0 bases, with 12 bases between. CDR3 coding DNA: TGCGCCAGCAGTCAATCGGTTACAGCTAATAGCAATCAGCCCCAGCATTTT. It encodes CASSQSVTANSNQPQHF.

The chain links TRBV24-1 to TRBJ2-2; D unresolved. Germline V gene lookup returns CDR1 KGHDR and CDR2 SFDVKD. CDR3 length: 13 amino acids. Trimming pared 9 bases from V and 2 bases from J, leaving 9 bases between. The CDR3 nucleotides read TGTGCCACCTCCAGAGGAAACACCGGGGAGCTGTTTTTT. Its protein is CATSRGNTGELFF.

CDR3 DNA: TGTGCCAGCAGTGGTAGAGGGGCAGGGGCTAGGGGCACTGAAGCTTTCTTT. As protein: CASSGRGAGARGTEAFF. The chain combines TRBV9 with TRBJ1-1, with D perhaps matching TRBD1 (6 bases). The CDR3 consists of 17 residues. Germline CDR1 SGDLS, CDR2 YYNGEE. The ends were cut back, 5 bases at V and 4 bases at J, with 24 bases in the middle.

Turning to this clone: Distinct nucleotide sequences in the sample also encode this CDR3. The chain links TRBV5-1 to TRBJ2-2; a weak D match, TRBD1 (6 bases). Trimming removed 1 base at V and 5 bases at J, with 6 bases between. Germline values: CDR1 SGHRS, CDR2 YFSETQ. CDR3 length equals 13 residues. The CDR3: CASSLQGTGELFF. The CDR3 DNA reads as TGCGCCAGCAGCTTGCAGGGGACCGGGGAGCTGTTTTTT.